Following are 3 T cell receptor beta chains from one sample sequenced in a study of identical twins. MiXCR, run by TCRdb on the 5' RACE reads, gives a single entry per CDR3 protein. Of approximately 630,000 distinct CDR3 sequences in the sample, roughly 7.2% were seen once. This sample also belongs to another study, concerning yellow fever vaccine responses in identical twins.

Sequenced sample: PBMCs. The receptors derive from a woman under 30 in good health.

This rearrangement joins TRBV4-1 to TRBJ2-3; D is possibly TRBD2 (6 bases). The germline gives CDR1 MGHRA, CDR2 YSYEKL. The CDR3 covers 15 residues. Trimming took off 4 bases at V and 5 bases at J, with 16 bases between the two ends. CDR3 region: CASSPHRGYEDTQYF. CDR3 nucleotides: TGCGCCAGCAGCCCGCATCGGGGGTATGAAGATACGCAGTATTTT.

The chain carries TRBV28 and TRBJ2-3, with TRBD1 matching 7 bases. Germline-derived CDR1 and CDR2 are MDHEN and SYDVKM. V lost 5 bases, J lost 4 bases, and 15 bases stayed unmatched. There are 17 residues in the CDR3. The CDR3 DNA sequence: TGTGCCAGCAGTCCCCCCGGGACAGCCCGACCACCAGATACGCAGTATTTT. It is translated as CASSPPGTARPPDTQYF. Full variable domain (remainder filled in from reference TRBV28 and TRBJ2-3): DVKVTQSSRYLVKRTGEKVFLECVQDMDHENMFWYRQDPGLGLRLIYFSYDVKMKEKGDIPEGYSVSREKKERFSLILESASTNQTSMYLCASSPPGTARPPDTQYFGPGTRLTVL.

This clonotype has a handful of counts. This sequence joins TRBV5-1 and TRBJ2-1, with TRBD2 identical over 13 bases. The CDR3 covers 19 residues. In germline, CDR1 is SGHRS, CDR2 YFSETQ. With V trimmed by 6 bases and J by 2 bases, 14 bases remained unmatched. CDR3 sequence: CASTPGLAGFKTTYNEQFF. In nucleotides, the CDR3 is TGCGCCAGCACCCCGGGACTAGCGGGATTTAAAACTACCTACAATGAGCAGTTCTTC.